This TCR beta chain comes out of a study of regulatory T cells in long-lasting Graves disease (dated by TCRdb to about 2021). Turning to the overall study: Antithyroid drugs had been taken for less than 3 months by newly diagnosed Graves' disease patients. Peripheral blood TCR sequencing and RNA sequencing compared persistent Graves' disease patients with newly diagnosed Graves' disease patients. The study was registered as a clinical trial and conducted in China. TCR sequencing covered some 13 persistent and around 20 newly diagnosed Graves' disease patients, around 35 samples in total.

The library was made by multiplex PCR. Sequencing took place on an Illumina HiSeq 4000. CDR3 regions were amplified by Arm-PCR with iRepertoire HTBI primers to construct TCR beta libraries. PCR products were gel purified before sequencing. The paper's data handling went like this. A total of roughly 65 TRBV and 14 TRBJ segments were identified across samples and were used for gene usage analysis of CDR3 amino acid clonotypes. COPE and FqMerger were used to merge filtered high-quality paired reads into contigs. Contigs were aligned with BLAST to IMGT TRBV, TRBD and TRBJ reference genes, and CDR3 was defined per IMGT. Clonotypes above 0.1% frequency were classified as highly expanded clones. Repertoire diversity was measured by Shannon entropy, and V-J evenness by the Gini coefficient. A clonotype found in more than one individual was treated as public. TCRdb redid the processing of the public reads, applying fastp at Q25 and MiXCR, and retained in-frame beta chains. Rows with a matching CDR3 protein are joined into one entry that keeps the most common DNA and genes. The V and J calls and clone size come from TCRdb's table, not from the authors' own analysis. Within this sample are 360,000 or so distinct CDR3 sequences, with about 17% of them counted one time only. The top ten constitute 20% of the sample.

Trimming removed 6 bases from V and 0 bases from J, leaving 6 bases between the germline ends. The CDR3 measures 14 amino acids from cysteine to phenylalanine. Only CDR3 DNA remains: 42 bases, in frame from the first base. The time point label, as the study defines it: newly diagnosed GD, antithyroid drugs for less than 3 months. For both TCR sequencing and RNA sequencing, RNA was extracted from PBMCs using TRIzol. Graves' disease was diagnosed according to American Thyroid Association guidelines. Patients for the study were recruited at an endocrinology department in Xi'an, China. From each patient, around 9 milliliters of peripheral blood was collected into an EDTA anticoagulant tube. Ficoll Paque Plus density gradient separation was used to isolate PBMCs, and no further T cell sorting was performed. An Agilent 2100 Bioanalyzer and agarose gel were used to assess RNA quality, and a NanoDrop 2000 was used to measure RNA concentration.

Broad study findings and their caveats: The authors acknowledged the small sample size as a limitation that may reduce accuracy. Persistent disease showed preferential use of TRBV28, TRBJ1-2 and TRBJ2-5, whereas newly diagnosed disease favored TRBV20-1 and TRBJ2-1. Patients with persistent disease shared more public clonotypes (around 2,500) than newly diagnosed patients did (nearly 1,000). Only the TCR beta chain was sequenced and analyzed. Lower TCR Shannon entropy and fewer highly expanded clones were observed in persistent Graves' disease patients than in newly diagnosed patients, which suggested clonal expansion. Because the primary lesion, thyroid tissue, could not be accessed, the study looked at peripheral blood alone.

This clonotype was seen only a few times. Its antigen remains unidentified. This could be a read error, since a much larger clone is one nucleotide away. The sample also formed part of further work on T cells in Graves' hyperthyroidism and ophthalmopathy. The second publication reports: A patient counted as having stable Graves' hyperthyroidism if no progression to ophthalmopathy occurred over 18 months of follow-up. The hyperthyroidism patients were between 18 and 65 years old and newly diagnosed, with a disease duration of less than 2 months. Exclusion was applied to patients with uncontrolled infections, other autoimmune diseases, pregnancy or lactation. Diagnoses were established on the basis of clinical symptoms, serum thyroxine and TRAb, thyroid ultrasound, and orbital computed tomography. For the first round of RT-PCR on the TCR CDR3, the HTBI primer set was used together with the Qiagen OneStep RT-PCR kit. Most expanded thyroid clonotypes (frequency above 0.001) were also found in blood, which suggests that blood repertoires may mirror thyroid immune responses. A model built on a 13 V-J signature distinguished ophthalmopathy from stable hyperthyroidism, reaching 87.88% sensitivity and around 81% specificity in cross-validation and 80%/75% in testing. In validation, the model predicted progression to ophthalmopathy a median of roughly 6.2 months before onset, with about 70% sensitivity and 72.22% specificity. TCR V-J signatures able to tell the groups apart were searched for in a discovery cohort of 90 to 100 patients, of whom roughly 42 had Graves' ophthalmopathy and some 60 had stable Graves' hyperthyroidism. Whether ophthalmopathy could be predicted prospectively was tested in an independent validation cohort made up of some 20 hyperthyroidism patients plus 17 patients who later progressed to ophthalmopathy. The 100 discovery patients were divided at random into training and test sets in a 7:3 ratio. In several Graves' hyperthyroidism patients, the study also compared T-cell repertoires from thyroid tissue with T-cell repertoires from blood. Once sampling was done, hyperthyroidism patients were given methimazole at a starting dose of 30 mg daily, whereas ophthalmopathy patients were given high-dose intravenous methylprednisolone. Libraries were constructed in a second round of multiplex PCR, after which size selection and purification were carried out. Paired-end sequencing of the libraries was performed with 100 bp reads on an Illumina HiSeq2000. SOAPnuke was used to process the raw data, throwing out any read that contained adapters or uncalled bases, had a mean Phred below 15, or lacked an exact constant-primer or identifier match. COPE v1.2.5 was used to merge high-quality paired reads, and clonotypes were defined as unique nucleotide sequences. Clonotypes were aligned to IMGT TRBV, TRBD and TRBJ reference segments using MiTCR v1.1. The analysis included only V-J combinations with a frequency above 0.0001, which together covered approximately 99% of the repertoires. A TCS score was defined as the ratio between F50 (clonal expansion) and ExV (chaos), using BLOSUM62-based TCRdist between CDR3 peptides within each V-J. Welch's t-statistics and random forest reduced 450 to 600 V-J features to 10 to 15, which were used in a naive Bayes classifier (R e1071). No statistical method was used to fix the sample size in advance, and group allocation was not hidden from the investigators. TCR Vbeta CDR3 sequencing of 120 to 150 peripheral blood samples (over 40 ophthalmopathy, 75 to 85 hyperthyroidism and approximately 17 progressor patients) is reported in the paper.

The sample in question was peripheral blood mononuclear cells (PBMCs), obtained at new diagnosis, from a patient treated with antithyroid drugs. The receptor comes from a woman in her late teens or twenties with Graves disease. Donor details come from another sample of the same person, matched by shared clones. The rearrangement joined TRBV12-3 or TRBV12-4 to TRBJ2-6, with TRBD1 as a weak D call on 6 bases. The DNA reads TGTGCCAGCAGGGACAGCTCTGGGGCCAACGTCCTGACTTTC. This codes for CASRDSSGANVLTF.